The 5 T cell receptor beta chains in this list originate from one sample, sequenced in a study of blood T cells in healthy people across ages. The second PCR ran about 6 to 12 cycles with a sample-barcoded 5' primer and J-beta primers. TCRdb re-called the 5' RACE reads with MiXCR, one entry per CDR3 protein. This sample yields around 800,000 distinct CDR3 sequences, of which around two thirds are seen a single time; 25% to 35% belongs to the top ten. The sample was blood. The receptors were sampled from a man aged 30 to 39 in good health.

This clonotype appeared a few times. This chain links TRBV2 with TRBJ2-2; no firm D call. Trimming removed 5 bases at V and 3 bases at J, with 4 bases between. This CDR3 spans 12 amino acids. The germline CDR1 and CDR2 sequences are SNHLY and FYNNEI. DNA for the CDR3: TGTGCCAGCAGTCCCGACACCGGGGAGCTGTTTTTT. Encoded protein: CASSPDTGELFF.

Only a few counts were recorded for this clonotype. The CDR3 DNA reads as TGTGCCAGCAGCGCCAGACAGGGAACGGGGCGGTCACCCCTCCACTTT. This encodes CASSARQGTGRSPLHF. This sequence joins TRBV6-6 and TRBJ1-6; 7 bases match TRBD1. Germline assignment: CDR1 MNHNY and CDR2 SVGAGI (reference sequence). The J segment lost 10 bases and the V segment lost 6 bases, leaving 15 bases of the junction unmatched. The CDR3 extends over 16 amino acids.

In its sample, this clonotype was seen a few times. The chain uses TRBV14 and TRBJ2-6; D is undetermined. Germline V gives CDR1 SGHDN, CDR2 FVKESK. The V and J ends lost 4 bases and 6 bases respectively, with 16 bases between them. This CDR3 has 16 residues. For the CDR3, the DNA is TGTGCCAGCAGCCCATTGGTGGGCTGGGAGGCCAACGTCCTGACTTTC. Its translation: CASSPLVGWEANVLTF.

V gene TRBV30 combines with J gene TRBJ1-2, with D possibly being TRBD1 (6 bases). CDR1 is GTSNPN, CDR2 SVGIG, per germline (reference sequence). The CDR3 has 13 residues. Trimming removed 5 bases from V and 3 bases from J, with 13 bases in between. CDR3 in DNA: TGTGCCTGGTACCCGGACAGCTACTATGGCTACACCTTC. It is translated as CAWYPDSYYGYTF.

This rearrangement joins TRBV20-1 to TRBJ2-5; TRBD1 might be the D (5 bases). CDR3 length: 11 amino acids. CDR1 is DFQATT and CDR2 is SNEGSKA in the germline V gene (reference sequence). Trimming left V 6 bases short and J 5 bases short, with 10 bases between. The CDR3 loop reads CSATVSETQYF. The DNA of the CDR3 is TGCAGTGCGACAGTGTCTGAGACCCAGTACTTC.